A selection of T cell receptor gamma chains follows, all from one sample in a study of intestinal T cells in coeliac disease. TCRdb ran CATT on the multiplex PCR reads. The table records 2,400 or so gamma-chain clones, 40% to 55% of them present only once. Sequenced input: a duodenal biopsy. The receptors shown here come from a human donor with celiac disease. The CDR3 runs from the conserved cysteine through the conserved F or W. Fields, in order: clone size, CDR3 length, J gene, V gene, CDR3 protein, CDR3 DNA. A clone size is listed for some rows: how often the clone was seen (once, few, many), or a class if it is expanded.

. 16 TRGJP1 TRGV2 CATWDAQYTTGWFKIF TGTGCCACCTGGGACGCGCAATATACCACTGGTTGGTTCAAGATATTT
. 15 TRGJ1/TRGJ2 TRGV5 CATWDRRGNYYKKLF TGTGCCACCTGGGACAGGCGGGGGAATTATTATAAGAAACTCTTT
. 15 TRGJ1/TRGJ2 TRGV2 CATWDGPGINYKKLF TGTGCCACCTGGGACGGGCCAGGAATTAATTATAAGAAACTCTTT
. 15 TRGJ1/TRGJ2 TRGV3 CATWDRPYLGGKKLF TGTGCCACCTGGGACAGGCCATACCTGGGGGGAAAGAAACTCTTT
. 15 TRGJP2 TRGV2 CATWDVYSSDWIKTF TGTGCCACCTGGGACGTTTACAGTAGTGATTGGATCAAGACGTTT
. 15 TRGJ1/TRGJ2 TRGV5 CATWDGEPNYYKKLF TGTGCCACCTGGGACGGGGAACCGAATTATTATAAGAAACTCTTT
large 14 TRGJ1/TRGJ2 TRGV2 CATWDGRNYYKKLF TGTGCCACCTGGGACGGGCGGAATTATTATAAGAAACTCTTT
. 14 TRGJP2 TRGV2 CATWDGQVDRIKTF TGTGCCACCTGGGACGGGCAGGTTGATCGGATCAAGACGTTT
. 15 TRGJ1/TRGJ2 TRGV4 CATWDGPMRYYKKLF TGTGCCACCTGGGATGGGCCGATGAGGTACTATAAGAAACTCTTT
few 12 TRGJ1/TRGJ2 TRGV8 CATWDRSYKKLF TGTGCCACCTGGGATAGGAGCTATAAGAAACTCTTT
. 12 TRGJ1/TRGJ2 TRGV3 CATWDRPRKKLF TGTGCCACCTGGGACAGGCCCCGGAAGAAACTCTTT
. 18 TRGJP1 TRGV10 CAAWDLGGHISTGWFKIF TGTGCTGCGTGGGATCTAGGAGGCCATATATCCACTGGTTGGTTCAAGATATTT
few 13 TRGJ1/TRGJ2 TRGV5 CATWDRPYYKKLF TGTGCCACCTGGGACAGGCCTTATTATAAGAAACTCTTT
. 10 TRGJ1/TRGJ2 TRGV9 CALWEGKKLF TGCGCCTTGTGGGAGGGGAAGAAACTCTTT
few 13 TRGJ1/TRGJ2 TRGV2 CATWDGRDYKKLF TGTGCCACCTGGGACGGGCGTGATTATAAGAAACTCTTT
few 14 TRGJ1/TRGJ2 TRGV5 CATWDTFAGYKKLF TGTGCCACCTGGGACACGTTTGCGGGCTATAAGAAACTCTTT
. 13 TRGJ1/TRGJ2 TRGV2 CATWGRANYKKLF TGTGCCACCTGGGGACGGGCGAATTATAAGAAACTCTTT
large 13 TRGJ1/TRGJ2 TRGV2 CATWDGLYYKKLF TGTGCCACCTGGGACGGGTTATATTATAAGAAACTCTTT
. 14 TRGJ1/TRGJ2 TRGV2 CATWDGPGDYKKLF TGTGCCACCTGGGACGGGCCGGGCGATTATAAGAAACTCTTT
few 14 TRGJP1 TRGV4 CATWDSTTGWFKIF TGTGCCACCTGGGATAGCACCACTGGTTGGTTCAAGATATTT
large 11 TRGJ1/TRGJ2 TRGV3 CATWGIYKKLF TGTGCCACCTGGGGAATCTATAAGAAACTCTTT
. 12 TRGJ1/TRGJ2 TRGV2 CATWDGHYKKLF TGTGCCACCTGGGACGGGCATTATAAGAAACTCTTT
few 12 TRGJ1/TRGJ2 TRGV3 CATWDSSVGKLF TGTGCCACCTGGGACAGCTCGGTAGGGAAACTCTTT
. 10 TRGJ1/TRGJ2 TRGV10 CAAWPDKKLF TGTGCTGCGTGGCCTGATAAGAAACTCTTT
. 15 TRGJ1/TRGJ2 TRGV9 CALWEVRGNYYKKLF TGTGCCTTGTGGGAGGTCCGCGGGAATTATTATAAGAAACTCTTT
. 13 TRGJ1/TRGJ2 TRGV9 CALWDPNYYKKLF TGTGCCTTGTGGGACCCGAATTATTATAAGAAACTCTTT
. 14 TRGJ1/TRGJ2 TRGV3 CATWDRRVYYKKLF TGTGCCACCTGGGACAGGCGGGTTTATTATAAGAAACTCTTT
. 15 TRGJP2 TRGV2 CATWDGRGSDWIKTF TGTGCCACCTGGGACGGGCGAGGTAGTGATTGGATCAAGACGTTT
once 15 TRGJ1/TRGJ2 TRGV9 CALWDLSLNYYKKLF TGTGCCCTGTGGGACCTCTCCCTTAATTATTATAAGAAACTCTTT
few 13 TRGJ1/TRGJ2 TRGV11 CACWIRNYYKKLF TGTGCCTGCTGGATTAGAAATTATTATAAGAAACTCTTT
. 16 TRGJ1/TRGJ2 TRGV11 CACWIRHGGIYYKKLF TGTGCCTGCTGGATTAGGCATGGGGGGATTTATTATAAGAAACTCTTT
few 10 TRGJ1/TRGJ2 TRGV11 CACSVAGKLF TGTGCCTGCTCTGTCGCTGGGAAACTCTTT
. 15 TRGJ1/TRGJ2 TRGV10 CAAWGVGEWDYKKLF TGTGCTGCGTGGGGAGTGGGGGAATGGGATTATAAGAAACTCTTT
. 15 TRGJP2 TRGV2 CADLGRGVSDWIKTF TGTGCCGACCTGGGACGGGGGGTGAGTGATTGGATCAAGACGTTT
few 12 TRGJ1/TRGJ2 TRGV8 CATWANYYKKLF TGTGCCACCTGGGCGAATTATTATAAGAAACTCTTT
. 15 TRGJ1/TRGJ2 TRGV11 CACWIRHTNYYKKLF TGTGCCTGCTGGATTAGGCACACGAATTATTATAAGAAACTCTTT
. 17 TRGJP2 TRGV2 CATWDGPGGVVSWIKTF TGTGCCACCTGGGACGGGCCCGGGGGGGTAGTGAGTTGGATCAAGACGTTT
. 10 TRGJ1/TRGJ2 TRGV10 CATVAYKKLF TGTGCTACGGTGGCCTATAAGAAACTCTTT
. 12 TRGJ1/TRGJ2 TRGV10 CAAWPPWGEKVF TGTGCTGCGTGGCCTCCCTGGGGGGAAAAGGTCTTT
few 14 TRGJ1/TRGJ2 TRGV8 CATWVHKVYYKKLF TGTGCCACCTGGGTCCATAAGGTTTATTATAAGAAACTCTTT
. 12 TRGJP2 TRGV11 CACWGSDWIKTF TGTGCCTGCTGGGGTAGTGATTGGATCAAGACGTTT
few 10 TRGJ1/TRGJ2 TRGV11 CACWTGKKLF TGTGCCTGCTGGACGGGTAAGAAACTCTTT
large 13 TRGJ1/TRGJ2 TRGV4 CATWDHPYYKKLF TGTGCCACCTGGGACCATCCTTATTATAAGAAACTCTTT
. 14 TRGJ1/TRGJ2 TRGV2 CATWDGNFYYKKLF TGTGCCACCTGGGACGGGAACTTTTATTATAAGAAACTCTTT
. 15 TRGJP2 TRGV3 CATWDRLSSDWIKTF TGTGCCACCTGGGACAGGCTAAGTAGTGATTGGATCAAGACGTTT
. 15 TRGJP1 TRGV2 CATWDGNTTGWFKIF TGTGCCACCTGGGACGGAAATACCACTGGTTGGTTCAAGATATTT
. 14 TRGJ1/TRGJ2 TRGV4 CATWDGKAGYKKLF TGTGCCACCTGGGATGGGAAGGCCGGGTATAAGAAACTCTTT
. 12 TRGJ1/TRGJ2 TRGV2 CATCYNYYKKLF TGTGCCACCTGTTATAATTATTATAAGAAACTCTTT
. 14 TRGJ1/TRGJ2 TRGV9 CALPLEGYYYKKLF TGTGCCCTCCCCCTAGAGGGTTATTATTATAAGAAACTCTTT